The clone carrying this T cell receptor (beta chain) has just a few counts. The data belong to a study of cytomegalovirus exposure and HLA in healthy donors. Researchers ran the PCR with 60 Vbeta and 13 Jbeta primers. The repertoire was sequenced with immunoSEQ multiplex PCR; TCRdb's copy has only in-frame clones and lacks some. This table holds under 200,000 clones, roughly 75% found once. This CDR3 contains 15 residues. Per germline, CDR1 SGDLS and CDR2 YYNGEE. Trimming cost V 4 bases and J 7 bases; bases outside gene matches: 10. The chain carries TRBV9 and TRBJ1-5; TRBD1 aligns across 8 bases. Sequenced sample: PBMCs. The receptor was derived from a female donor in good health and CMV-seronegative. CDR3 region: CASSPRTGKFQPQHF. DNA for the CDR3: TGTGCCAGCAGCCCCCGGACAGGGAAGTTCCAGCCCCAGCATTTT.